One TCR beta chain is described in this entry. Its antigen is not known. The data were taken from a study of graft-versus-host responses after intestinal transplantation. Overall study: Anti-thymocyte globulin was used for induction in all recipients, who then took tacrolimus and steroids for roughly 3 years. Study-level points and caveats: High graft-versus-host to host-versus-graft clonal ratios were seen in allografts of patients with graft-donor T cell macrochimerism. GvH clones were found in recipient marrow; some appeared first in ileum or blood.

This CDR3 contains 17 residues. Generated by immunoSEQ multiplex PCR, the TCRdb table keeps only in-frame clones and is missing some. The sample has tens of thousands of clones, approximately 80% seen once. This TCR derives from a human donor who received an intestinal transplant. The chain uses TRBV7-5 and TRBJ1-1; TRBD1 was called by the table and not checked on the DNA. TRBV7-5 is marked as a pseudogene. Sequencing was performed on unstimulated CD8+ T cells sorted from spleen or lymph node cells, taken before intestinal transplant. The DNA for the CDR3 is TGTGCCAGAAGCTTAGTTTCGGACAGGGTTGGGAGCACTGAAGCTTTCTTT. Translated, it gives CARSLVSDRVGSTEAFF.